Listed here are 20 T cell receptor beta chains from one sample, sequenced in a study of blood T cell repertoires in COVID-19. The protocol was immunoSEQ multiplex PCR, while the TCRdb copy is restricted to in-frame clones and leaves out a portion. The table includes roughly 290,000 clones, 70% to 90% detected once. The sequencing input was peripheral blood. The origin of the receptors is a woman in her sixties with acute or convalescent COVID-19.

The chain couples TRBV19 to TRBJ1-4, with 9 bases matching TRBD1. The CDR3 consists of 15 residues. V lost 6 bases, J lost 4 bases, and 6 bases stayed unmatched. CDR1 is LNHDA and CDR2 is SQIVND in the germline V gene (reference sequence). The CDR3: CASRLGTGNNEKLFF. DNA for the CDR3: TGTGCCAGTAGGCTCGGGACAGGGAATAATGAAAAACTGTTTTTT.

This clone came up once. The chain uses TRBV11-2 and TRBJ2-5, with no clear D. CDR3 size: 16 residues. V dropped 4 bases and J dropped 0 bases, with 15 bases sitting between them. Germline CDR1 and CDR2: SGHAT and FQNNGV. The CDR3 loop is CASSSRLSVNQETQYF. DNA of the CDR3: TGTGCCAGCAGCTCGCGCCTCTCGGTAAACCAAGAGACCCAGTACTTC.

The chain links TRBV9 to TRBJ2-1, with 8 bases that match TRBD1. The CDR3 has 16 amino acids. Germline V gene sequence: CDR1 SGDLS, CDR2 YYNGEE. V was pared by 5 bases and J by 8 bases, with 15 bases of the junction left unmatched. The CDR3 sequence: CASSKGQGALEYEQFF. In DNA form, the CDR3 reads TGTGCCAGCAGTAAGGGGCAGGGGGCCCTGGAGTATGAGCAGTTCTTC.

The CDR3 protein is CASSLVGASGRAYEQYF. The DNA for the CDR3 is TGTGCCAGCAGCTTAGTCGGTGCTAGCGGGAGGGCCTACGAGCAGTACTTC. This rearrangement joins TRBV7-2 to TRBJ2-7, with TRBD2 matching 12 bases. Germline CDR1 is SGHTA and CDR2 is FQGNSA. After removal of 1 base from V and 2 bases from J, the junction contained 6 bases not matched to a gene. The CDR3 loop spans 17 amino acids. The full variable domain, its missing parts supplied by reference TRBV7-2 and TRBJ2-7, is GAGVSQSPSNKVTEKGKDVELRCDPISGHTALYWYRQSLGQGLEFLIYFQGNSAPDKSGLPSDRFSAERTGGSVSTLTIQRTQQEDSAVYLCASSLVGASGRAYEQYFGPGTRLTVT.

The chain couples TRBV28 to TRBJ2-7, with 7 bases that match TRBD1. Per germline, CDR1 MDHEN and CDR2 SYDVKM. The CDR3 is 15 amino acids. Trimming took 3 bases from V and 0 from J; bases not matched to a gene: 5. CDR3 nucleotide sequence: TGTGCCAGCAGTTTCCCCGGGACAGCCTCCTACGAGCAGTACTTC. Its translation: CASSFPGTASYEQYF.

This chain's CDR3 is CASSSLAGAIFF. The CDR3 DNA follows: TGTGCCAGCAGTTCGCTAGCGGGAGCGATCTTCTTC. The chain is built from TRBV3-1 (or the pseudogene TRBV3-2) and TRBJ2-1; 10 bases are shared with TRBD2. The CDR3 runs to 12 residues. V gave up 6 bases and J gave up 16 bases; unmatched junction bases: 9. The germline V gene encodes CDR1 LGHDT and CDR2 YNNKEL (reference sequence).

The rearrangement uses TRBV19 and TRBJ2-6; 7 nucleotides match TRBD1. The CDR3 consists of 15 residues. Per the germline V gene, CDR1 is LNHDA and CDR2 is SQIVND (reference sequence). The CDR3 sequence: CAVQGVDSGANVLTF. In DNA form, the CDR3 reads TGTGCGGTCCAGGGGGTCGACTCTGGGGCCAACGTCCTGACTTTC.

The chain couples TRBV15 to TRBJ2-7; D might be TRBD1 (5 bases). The CDR3 runs to 13 residues. Germline values: CDR1 LNHNV, CDR2 YYDKDF (reference sequence). Trimming took 0 bases from V and 11 from J, leaving 14 bases between them. This chain's CDR3 is CATSRDKASGKYV. For the CDR3, the DNA is TGTGCCACCAGCAGAGATAAAGCGTCAGGGAAGTACGTC.

The V call is TRBV5-6, the J call TRBJ1-2; TRBD1 matches at 7 bases. Germline CDR1 is SGHDT and CDR2 is YYEEEE. V lost 4 bases and J lost 5; bases outside the gene matches: 8. The CDR3 extends over 14 amino acids. The CDR3 bases are TGTGCCAGCAGCCTCGACCAGGGGGTTTATGGCTACACCTTC. Encoded protein: CASSLDQGVYGYTF.

The chain uses TRBV27 and TRBJ1-1, with 9 nucleotides matching TRBD1. The CDR3 spans 16 residues. CDR1 and CDR2 from the germline V gene are MNHEY and SMNVEV (reference sequence). V gave up 2 bases and J gave up 1 base; unmatched junction bases: 5. Here the CDR3 DNA reads TGTGCCAGCAGTTTAGAGACAGGGGGTCCGAACACTGAAGCTTTCTTT. It specifies CASSLETGGPNTEAFF.

The chain couples TRBV9 to TRBJ2-2, with D uncertain. This CDR3 region has 16 residues. CDR1 is SGDLS, CDR2 YYNGEE, per germline. Trimming cost V 4 bases and J 0 bases, with 13 bases left between them. CDR3 residues: CASSPAAAPNTGELFF. CDR3 nucleotides: TGTGCCAGCAGCCCAGCCGCGGCACCGAACACCGGGGAGCTGTTTTTT.

The chain employs TRBV27 and TRBJ2-3; D ambiguous. V gave up 3 bases and J gave up 2 bases, with 6 bases separating them. The CDR3 consists of 13 residues. The germline V gene encodes CDR1 MNHEY and CDR2 SMNVEV (reference sequence). CDR3 DNA sequence: TGTGCCAGCAGTTTGGGCTTCACAGATACGCAGTATTTT. This codes for CASSLGFTDTQYF.

This clone occurred once. The chain recombines TRBV5-6 with TRBJ2-7; 7 bases fit TRBD1. CDR3 length: 15 amino acids. In germline, CDR1 is SGHDT, CDR2 YYEEEE. The J segment lost 4 bases and the V segment lost 0 bases, leaving 7 bases of the junction unmatched. The CDR3 sequence is CASSLEPGQSYEQYF. The DNA for the CDR3 is TGTGCCAGCAGCTTGGAACCGGGACAGTCTTACGAGCAGTACTTC.

The CDR3 region is CASSLPSTSGRVNEQFF. The CDR3 DNA is TGTGCCAGCAGCCTACCATCGACTAGCGGGAGGGTCAATGAGCAGTTCTTC. This sequence joins TRBV7-8 and TRBJ2-1; 14 nucleotides line up with TRBD2. This CDR3 contains 17 residues. J gave up 6 bases and V 5 bases, and 9 bases lay outside the gene matches. Germline V gives CDR1 SGHVS, CDR2 FQNEAQ.

The chain links TRBV6-5 to TRBJ2-7, with D possibly TRBD1 on 7 matching bases. The CDR3 covers 13 residues. The V end lost 3 bases, the J end lost 6 bases, and 12 bases lay between the germline ends. Looked up from germline, CDR1 is MNHEY and CDR2 is SVGAGI. CDR3 region: CASSYLQGGEQYF. The CDR3 region has the DNA TGTGCCAGCAGTTATCTTCAGGGGGGCGAGCAGTACTTC.

The chain joins TRBV6-5 to TRBJ1-5; 9 nucleotides align to TRBD1. V was pared by 2 bases and J by 6 bases, with 2 bases of the junction left unmatched. The CDR3 spans 14 residues. Per the germline V gene, CDR1 is MNHEY and CDR2 is SVGAGI. CDR3 in DNA: TGTGCCAGCAGTTACGGGACAGGGATTCAGCCCCAGCATTTT. This sequence encodes CASSYGTGIQPQHF.

The J gene is TRBJ1-2, the V gene TRBV6-5, with TRBD1 matching over 7 bases. CDR3 length: 14 amino acids. Germline trimming cut 4 bases from V and 5 bases from J; bases unmatched to any gene: 7. Looked up from germline, CDR1 is MNHEY and CDR2 is SVGAGI. The CDR3 is CASSSPGTVYGYTF. The DNA of the CDR3 is TGTGCCAGCAGTTCACCCGGGACAGTTTATGGCTACACCTTC.

The gene calls are TRBV9 and TRBJ1-3, with 8 bases that match TRBD1. V shed 4 bases and J 3 bases; nucleotides not matched to a gene: 6. In germline, CDR1 is SGDLS, CDR2 YYNGEE. This CDR3 is built from 15 residues. DNA of the CDR3: TGTGCCAGCAGCTCGCGGACAGGGTATGGAAACACCATATATTTT. This encodes CASSSRTGYGNTIYF.

The chain recombines TRBV9 with TRBJ2-2, with 7 positions matching TRBD2. The germline CDR1 and CDR2 sequences are SGDLS and YYNGEE. With 0 bases clipped from V and 1 base from J, the junction kept 9 bases outside the gene matches. The CDR3 loop spans 18 amino acids. CDR3: CASSVGPLGRGNTGELFF. Written as DNA, the CDR3 is TGTGCCAGCAGCGTAGGGCCATTGGGGAGGGGGAACACCGGGGAGCTGTTTTTT.

This chain links TRBV7-9 with TRBJ1-5; D ambiguous. Per the germline V gene, CDR1 is SEHNR and CDR2 is FQNEAQ (reference sequence). CDR3 length: 13 residues. The V end lost 6 bases, the J end lost 0 bases, and 6 bases lay between the germline ends. The DNA of the CDR3 is TGTGCCAGCAGTTTTAATAGCAATCAGCCCCAGCATTTT. This translates into CASSFNSNQPQHF.